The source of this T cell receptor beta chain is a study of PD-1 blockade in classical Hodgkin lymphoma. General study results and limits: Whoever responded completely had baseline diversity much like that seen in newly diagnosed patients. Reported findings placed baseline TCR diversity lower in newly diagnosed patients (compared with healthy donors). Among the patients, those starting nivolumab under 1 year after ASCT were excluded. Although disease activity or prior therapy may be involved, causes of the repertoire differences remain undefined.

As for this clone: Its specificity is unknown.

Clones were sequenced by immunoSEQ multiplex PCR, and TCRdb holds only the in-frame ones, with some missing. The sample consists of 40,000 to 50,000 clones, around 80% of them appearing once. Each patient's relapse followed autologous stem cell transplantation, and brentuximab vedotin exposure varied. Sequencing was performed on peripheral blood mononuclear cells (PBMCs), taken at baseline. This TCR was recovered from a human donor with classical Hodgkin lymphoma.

The CDR3 nucleotides are TGTGCCAGCAGCCAAGATAAGGCCCAAGAGACCCAGTACTTC. Amino acid sequence: CASSQDKAQETQYF. This chain uses TRBV4-2 with TRBJ2-5; no reliable D call. This CDR3 is built from 14 residues. Germline V lookup: CDR1 LGHNA, CDR2 YNFKEQ. With 0 bases removed from V and 1 base from J, the gap between germline ends came to 6 bases.